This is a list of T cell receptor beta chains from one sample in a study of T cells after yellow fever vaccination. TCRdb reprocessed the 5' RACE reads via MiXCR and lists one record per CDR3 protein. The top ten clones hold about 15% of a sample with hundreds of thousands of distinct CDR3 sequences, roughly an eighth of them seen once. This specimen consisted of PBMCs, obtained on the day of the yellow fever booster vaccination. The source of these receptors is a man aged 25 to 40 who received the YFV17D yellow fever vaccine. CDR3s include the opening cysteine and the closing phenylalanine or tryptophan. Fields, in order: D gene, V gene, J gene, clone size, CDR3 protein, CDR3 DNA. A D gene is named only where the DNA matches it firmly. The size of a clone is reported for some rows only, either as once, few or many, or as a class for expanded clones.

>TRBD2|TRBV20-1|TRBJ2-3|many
CSARGTSGFDTQYF
TGCAGTGCTAGAGGGACTAGCGGGTTTGATACGCAGTATTTT
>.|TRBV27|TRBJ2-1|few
CASSLKARGSYNEQFF
TGTGCCAGCAGTTTAAAAGCTAGGGGATCCTACAATGAGCAGTTCTTC
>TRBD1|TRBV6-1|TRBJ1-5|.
CASRRTPGQGAVQPQHF
TGTGCCAGCAGACGCACCCCGGGACAGGGGGCGGTTCAGCCCCAGCATTTT
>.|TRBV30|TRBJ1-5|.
CAWSTGGNQPQHF
TGTGCCTGGAGTACCGGGGGCAATCAGCCCCAGCATTTT
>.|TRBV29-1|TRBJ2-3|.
CSVSFSGVTDTQYF
TGCAGCGTCTCCTTTAGTGGGGTCACAGATACGCAGTATTTT
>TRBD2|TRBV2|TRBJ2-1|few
CASIAGGVNEQFF
TGTGCCAGCATCGCGGGAGGGGTTAATGAGCAGTTCTTC
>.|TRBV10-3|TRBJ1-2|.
CATTKDYGYTF
TGTGCCACGACCAAAGATTATGGCTACACCTTC
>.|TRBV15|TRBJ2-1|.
CATSRARGQNEQFF
TGTGCCACCAGCAGAGCCAGGGGCCAGAATGAGCAGTTCTTC
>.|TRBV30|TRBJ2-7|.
CAWSVLMYEQYF
TGTGCCTGGAGTGTATTAATGTACGAGCAGTACTTC
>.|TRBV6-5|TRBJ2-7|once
CASTYRAGNYEQYF
TGTGCCAGCACTTACCGGGCAGGCAACTACGAGCAGTACTTC
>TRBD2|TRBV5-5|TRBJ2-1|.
CASSFGTSGNYNEQFF
TGTGCCAGCAGCTTTGGAACTAGCGGGAACTACAATGAGCAGTTCTTC
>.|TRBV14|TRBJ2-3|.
CASSPGMGGTQYF
TGTGCCAGCAGCCCTGGCATGGGAGGTACGCAGTATTTT
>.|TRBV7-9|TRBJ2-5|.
CASSMTGLNLETQYF
TGTGCCAGCAGCATGACAGGCTTGAATCTGGAGACCCAGTACTTC
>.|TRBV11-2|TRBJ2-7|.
CASSAVGGEQYF
TGTGCCAGCAGCGCAGTAGGGGGCGAGCAGTACTTC
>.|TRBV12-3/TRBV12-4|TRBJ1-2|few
CASSFLGAGRGYTF
TGTGCCAGCAGTTTTCTGGGGGCGGGTCGGGGCTACACCTTC
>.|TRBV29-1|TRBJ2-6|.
CSVVSAANVLTF
TGCAGCGTTGTGTCAGCGGCCAACGTCCTGACTTTC
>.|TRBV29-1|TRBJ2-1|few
CSVDGSAGPGNEQFF
TGCAGCGTTGACGGGTCGGCAGGCCCTGGAAATGAGCAGTTCTTC
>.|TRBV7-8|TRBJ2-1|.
CASSFLLSGLSYNEQFF
TGTGCCAGCAGCTTTTTACTAAGCGGGTTGTCCTACAATGAGCAGTTCTTC
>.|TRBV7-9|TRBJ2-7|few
CASSQTWDYEQYF
TGTGCCAGCAGCCAAACATGGGACTACGAGCAGTACTTC
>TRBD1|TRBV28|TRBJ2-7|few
CASSPGTASEQYF
TGTGCCAGCAGTCCCGGGACAGCGAGCGAGCAGTACTTC
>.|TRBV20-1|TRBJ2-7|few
CSAIRWRHNYEQYF
TGCAGTGCAATACGGTGGCGGCATAACTACGAGCAGTACTTC
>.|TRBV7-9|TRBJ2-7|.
CASRRDPSYEQYF
TGTGCCAGCCGCCGGGACCCCTCCTACGAGCAGTACTTC
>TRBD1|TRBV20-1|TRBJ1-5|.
CSARDLGGRGNQPQHF
TGCAGTGCTAGAGACTTAGGGGGCCGGGGCAATCAGCCCCAGCATTTT
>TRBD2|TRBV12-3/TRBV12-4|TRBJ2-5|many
CASSLSSGRQETQYF
TGTGCCAGCAGTTTATCTAGCGGGAGACAAGAGACCCAGTACTTC
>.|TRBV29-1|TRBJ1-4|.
CSVTGTNNEKLFF
TGCAGCGTGACCGGGACCAATAATGAAAAACTGTTTTTT
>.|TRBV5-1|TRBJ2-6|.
CASSLQEDSGANVLTF
TGCGCCAGCAGCTTACAGGAAGACTCTGGGGCCAACGTCCTGACTTTC
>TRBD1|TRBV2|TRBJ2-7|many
CASRDRAGGYEQYF
TGTGCCAGCAGGGACAGGGCCGGCGGGTACGAGCAGTACTTC
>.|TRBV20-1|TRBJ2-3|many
CSASDSSTDTQYF
TGCAGTGCTAGTGACAGTAGCACAGATACGCAGTATTTT
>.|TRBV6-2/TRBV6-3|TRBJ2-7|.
CASFANYEQYF
TGTGCCAGCTTCGCAAATTACGAGCAGTACTTC
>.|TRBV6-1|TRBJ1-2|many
CASSEEARSGLYGYTF
TGTGCCAGCAGTGAAGAAGCGAGGTCGGGTCTATATGGCTACACCTTC
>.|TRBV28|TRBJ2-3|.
CASSLPPSSTDTQYF
TGTGCCAGCAGCTTACCCCCGTCTAGCACAGATACGCAGTATTTT
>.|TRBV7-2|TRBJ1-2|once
CASSLDSGGVYGYTF
TGTGCCAGCAGCTTAGATTCGGGCGGGGTTTATGGCTACACCTTC
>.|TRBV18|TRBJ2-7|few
CASSPGATYYEQYF
TGTGCCAGCTCACCAGGGGCTACATACTACGAGCAGTACTTC
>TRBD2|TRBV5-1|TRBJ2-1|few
CASSLGLAGNSYNEQFF
TGCGCCAGCAGCTTGGGACTAGCGGGAAATTCCTACAATGAGCAGTTCTTC